A selection of T cell receptor beta chains follows, all from one sample in a study of T-cell reconstitution after alpha-beta-depleted transplantation in children. Via MiXCR, TCRdb re-called the PCR reads, giving one row per CDR3 protein. The sample has around 400,000 distinct CDR3 sequences; about a fifth are singletons. The sequenced sample was PBMCs from the stem cell graft donor, obtained from the stem cell graft. The receptors stem from a human donor who donated a stem cell graft to a child with acute myeloid leukemia. The conserved cysteine and the conserved F or W are not part of the CDR3 here. Each record gives: D gene, V gene, CDR3 protein. A D gene is named only where the DNA matches it firmly.

D: TRBD2
V: TRBV20-1
CDR3: SALLAGLGYEQF

D: TRBD2
V: TRBV20-1
CDR3: SARGRIAGGDTQY

D: TRBD2
V: TRBV20-1
CDR3: SAPGTSGSQEQF

D: TRBD1
V: TRBV24-1
CDR3: ATSERGQGAASSYEQY

D: .
V: TRBV29-1
CDR3: SGQAGSNTGELF

D: .
V: TRBV7-3
CDR3: ASSLQQGSLYEQY

D: .
V: TRBV9
CDR3: ASSVAPGPNSPLH

D: TRBD2
V: TRBV29-1
CDR3: SPGELAGQQF

D: TRBD2
V: TRBV12-3/TRBV12-4
CDR3: ASSSLGGSDEQY

D: TRBD1
V: TRBV6-5
CDR3: ASRYRGRGTEAF

D: TRBD2
V: TRBV6-4
CDR3: ASSDSASGSTDTQY

D: .
V: TRBV28
CDR3: ASSIGTHGETQY

D: .
V: TRBV12-3/TRBV12-4
CDR3: ASLTGQNTGELF

D: .
V: TRBV20-1
CDR3: SARGGTGNSPLH

D: .
V: TRBV12-3/TRBV12-4
CDR3: ASSFASLGGPSYNEQF

D: .
V: TRBV15
CDR3: ATSSSTTTGLGYT

D: TRBD1
V: TRBV29-1
CDR3: SARYTPAGTGRTGELF

D: .
V: TRBV7-2
CDR3: ASSLVPRNYEQY

D: TRBD1
V: TRBV5-6
CDR3: ASSQGQGYYEQY

D: .
V: TRBV30
CDR3: AWSASGTEAF

D: TRBD2
V: TRBV20-1
CDR3: SASQPSGSYEQY

D: TRBD2
V: TRBV25-1
CDR3: ASSETPGGPTYNEQF

D: .
V: TRBV12-3/TRBV12-4
CDR3: ASRGQFNEQF

D: TRBD1
V: TRBV10-3
CDR3: AISEQGVDEQY

D: .
V: TRBV7-9
CDR3: ASSSVAASSYEQY

D: TRBD2
V: TRBV20-1
CDR3: SACRLAGERSMTEQF

D: .
V: TRBV7-2
CDR3: ASSLERLAGYT

D: TRBD2
V: TRBV29-1
CDR3: SVAGSVYYEQY

D: TRBD2
V: TRBV10-3
CDR3: AISEGSGRDTQY

D: .
V: TRBV28
CDR3: ASSLEGGRWNQPQH

D: .
V: TRBV20-1
CDR3: SARERYEQY

D: TRBD1
V: TRBV15
CDR3: ATSGRDRGTYNEQF

D: .
V: TRBV11-2
CDR3: ASSFQRTSYNEQF

D: .
V: TRBV4-3
CDR3: ASSQSDFGSSYEQY

D: .
V: TRBV12-3/TRBV12-4
CDR3: ATSSSSAYNEQF

D: .
V: TRBV29-1
CDR3: SVAEGVNRNEQF

D: .
V: TRBV3-1
CDR3: ASSQDFRSGEQF

D: .
V: TRBV7-9
CDR3: ASSPPDTLNTEAF

D: TRBD1
V: TRBV29-1
CDR3: SVYGTGSNTEAF

D: TRBD2
V: TRBV20-1
CDR3: SANPSGSYEQY

D: .
V: TRBV20-1
CDR3: SARPSDSHTEAF

D: .
V: TRBV28
CDR3: ASSLVGGGYGYT

D: TRBD2
V: TRBV18
CDR3: ASSLLAGSSYEQY

D: TRBD1
V: TRBV5-1
CDR3: ASSPTGADTQY

D: TRBD1
V: TRBV28
CDR3: ASPAGDRDTDTQY

D: .
V: TRBV25-1
CDR3: ASSEDDSSNQPQH

D: .
V: TRBV14
CDR3: ASSTNYYWGDTQY

D: TRBD1
V: TRBV7-9
CDR3: ATTTGMNTGELF

D: .
V: TRBV27
CDR3: ASRRPGTPNTGELF

D: TRBD1
V: TRBV12-3/TRBV12-4
CDR3: ASSPPGQGTRRTN

D: TRBD2
V: TRBV20-1
CDR3: SARDAPGLAGYEQY

D: .
V: TRBV12-3/TRBV12-4
CDR3: ASTFDASRTDTQY

D: .
V: TRBV4-3
CDR3: ASSQDLFADTQY